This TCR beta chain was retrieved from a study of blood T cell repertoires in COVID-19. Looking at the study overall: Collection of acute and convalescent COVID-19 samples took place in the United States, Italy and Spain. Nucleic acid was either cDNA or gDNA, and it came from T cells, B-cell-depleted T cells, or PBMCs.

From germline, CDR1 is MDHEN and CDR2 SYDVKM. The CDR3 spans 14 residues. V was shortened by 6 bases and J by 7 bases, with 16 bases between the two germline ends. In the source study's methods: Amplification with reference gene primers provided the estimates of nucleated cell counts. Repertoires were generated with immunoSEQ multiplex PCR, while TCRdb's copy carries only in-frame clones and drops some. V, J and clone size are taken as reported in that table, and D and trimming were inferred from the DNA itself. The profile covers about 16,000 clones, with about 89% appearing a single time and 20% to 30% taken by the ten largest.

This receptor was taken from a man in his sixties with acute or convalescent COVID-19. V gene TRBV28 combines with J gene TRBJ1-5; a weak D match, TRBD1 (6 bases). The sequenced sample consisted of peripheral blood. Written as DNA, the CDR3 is TGTGCCAGCAGCCCCACAGGGTTCGGGCAGCCCCAGCATTTT. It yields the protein CASSPTGFGQPQHF.